Sequencing of this TCR beta chain was carried out in a study of T cell changes during pregnancy in multiple sclerosis. V gave up 6 bases and J gave up 3 bases; unmatched junction bases: 0. This CDR3 has 12 amino acids. Germline values: CDR1 ENHRY, CDR2 SYGVKD. Generated by immunoSEQ multiplex PCR, the TCRdb table keeps only in-frame clones and is missing some. The sample lists around 73,000 clones, approximately 92% seen once, with 2.5% to 3% in the top ten. The sequencing here drew on peripheral blood, taken in the third trimester of pregnancy. This sequence originates from a female donor in good health, enrolled as a control in a pregnancy study. The chain has TRBV10-3 and TRBJ2-7; 9 bases match TRBD2. The CDR3 DNA is TGTGCCATCAGGACTAGCGGCTACGAGCAGTACTTC. Encoded protein: CAIRTSGYEQYF.